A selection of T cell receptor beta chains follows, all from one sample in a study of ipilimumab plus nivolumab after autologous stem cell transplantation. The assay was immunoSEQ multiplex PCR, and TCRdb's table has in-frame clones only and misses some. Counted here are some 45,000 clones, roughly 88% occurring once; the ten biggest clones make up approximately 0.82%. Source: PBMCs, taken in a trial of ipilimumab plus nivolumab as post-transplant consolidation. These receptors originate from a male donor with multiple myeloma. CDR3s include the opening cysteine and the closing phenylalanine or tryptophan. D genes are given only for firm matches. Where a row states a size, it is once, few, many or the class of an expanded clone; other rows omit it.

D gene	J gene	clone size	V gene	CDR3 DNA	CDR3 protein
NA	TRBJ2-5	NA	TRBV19	TGTGCCAGTAGTATAGAAGGAACCGTCCAAGAGACCCAGTACTTC	CASSIEGTVQETQYF
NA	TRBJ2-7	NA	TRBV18	TGTGCCAGCTCACCAAGCCTTGGCGAGCAGTACTTC	CASSPSLGEQYF
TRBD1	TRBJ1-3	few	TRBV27	TGTGCCAGCAGTTCAGGTCAGACAGGGACTGGAAACACCATATATTTT	CASSSGQTGTGNTIYF
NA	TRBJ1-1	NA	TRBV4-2	TGTGCCAGCAGCCAAATTGTAGGACAGCGTGAAGCTTTCTTT	CASSQIVGQREAFF
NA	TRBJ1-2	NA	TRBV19	TGTGCCAGTAGTCGCCTTTTGACCAACTATGGCTACACCTTC	CASSRLLTNYGYTF
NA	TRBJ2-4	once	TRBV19	TGTGCCAGTAGTACTCTTAGAAACATTCAGTACTTC	CASSTLRNIQYF
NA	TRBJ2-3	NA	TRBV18	TGTGCCAGCTCACCGGGGCCCGACCCCGCAGATACGCAGTATTTT	CASSPGPDPADTQYF
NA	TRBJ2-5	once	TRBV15	TGTGCCACTCAACAGGGTTTAGGGCAAGAGACCCAGTACTTC	CATQQGLGQETQYF
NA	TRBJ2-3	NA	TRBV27	TGTGCCAGCAGTTTCGAGACTAGTGCGGGTACGCAGTATTTT	CASSFETSAGTQYF
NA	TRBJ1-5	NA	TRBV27	TGTGCCAGCAGTTTACACCTTAGCAATCAGCCCCAGCATTTT	CASSLHLSNQPQHF
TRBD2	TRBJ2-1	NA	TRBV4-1	TGCGCCAGCAGCCAAGAGGAATTTACTAGCGGGACCTACAATGAGCAGTTCTTC	CASSQEEFTSGTYNEQFF
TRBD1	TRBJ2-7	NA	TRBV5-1	TGCGCCAGCAGCGTGGGACAGGGAAACTACGAGCAGTACTTC	CASSVGQGNYEQYF
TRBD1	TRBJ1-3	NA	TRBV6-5	TGTGCCAGCAAACAGGGGTTTACTGGAAACACCATATATTTT	CASKQGFTGNTIYF
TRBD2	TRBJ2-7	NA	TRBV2	TGTGCCAGCAGTGAAGCTCCGTACTTAGCGGGGGGAGACGAGCAGTACTTC	CASSEAPYLAGGDEQYF
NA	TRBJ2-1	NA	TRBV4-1	TGCGCCAGCAGCCGAGCGCCGCAGGGTGCCTACAATGAGCAGTTCTTC	CASSRAPQGAYNEQFF
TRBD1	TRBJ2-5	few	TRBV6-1	TGTGCCAGCAGTGAAACAGGGGGCCAAGAGACCCAGTACTTC	CASSETGGQETQYF
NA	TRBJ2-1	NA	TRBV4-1	TGCGCCAGCAGCCAAGAGCGGGCCCCCTACAATGAGCAGTTCTTC	CASSQERAPYNEQFF
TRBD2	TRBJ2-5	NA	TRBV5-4	TGTGCCAGCAGCTTCTGGCTAGCGGGCCAAGAGACCCAGTACTTC	CASSFWLAGQETQYF
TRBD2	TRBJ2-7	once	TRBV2	TGTGCCAGCAGTGAAGCGCCGTCTAGCGGGTTTACACCCTACGAGCAGTACTTC	CASSEAPSSGFTPYEQYF
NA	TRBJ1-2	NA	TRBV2	TGTGCCAGCAGTGAAGCGTCCTATGGCTACACCTTC	CASSEASYGYTF